This T cell receptor beta chain was identified in a study of cytomegalovirus exposure and HLA in healthy donors. As for the study in general: The roughly 100 million unique TCR beta sequences, from some 170 million T cells, were found by an earlier analysis. Of all 400 or so donors who were genotyped, roughly 81% belonged to the Caucasian-associated ancestry cluster. Study-wide results and limits: The study designated fewer than 200 TCR beta chains cytomegalovirus-associated. A later analysis reportedly found that, within productive TCRs, an Asian-associated ancestry cluster had fewer N-insertions than the mean observed across the roughly 700 donors.

PCR primers comprised 60 Vbeta and 13 Jbeta primers. Assay used: immunoSEQ multiplex PCR; TCRdb lists only in-frame clones, some missing. Among about 100,000 clones listed, less than 80% were seen once. Per germline, CDR1 KGHSH and CDR2 LQKENI. V lost 4 bases and J 5 bases, leaving 11 bases between the germline ends. The CDR3 sequence is 13 residues long. As to this clone: Its target is not known.

Sequenced input: PBMCs. The TCR originated in a woman in her forties in good health and CMV-seronegative. The chain has TRBV18 and TRBJ1-1, with D possibly TRBD1 on 6 matching bases. DNA of the CDR3: TGTGCCAGCTCACGGACAGTCGGGACTGAAGCTTTCTTT. Amino acid sequence: CASSRTVGTEAFF.